The 17 T cell receptor beta chains given below trace back to one sample, sequenced in a study of T-cell memory formation after mild COVID-19. TCRdb processed the 5' RACE reads anew with MiXCR; each CDR3 protein has one entry. Altogether some 180,000 distinct CDR3 sequences are present, about a fifth being singletons, with the ten largest covering roughly 4.3%. Sequences were obtained from PBMCs or a T cell subset sorted from them (not recorded which). The receptors derive from a man younger than 35 who had mild COVID-19 (a few samples of this study predate the infection). Cell type and time point are not known.

The chain employs TRBV6-2 or TRBV6-3 and TRBJ1-5, with D possibly matching TRBD1 (5 bases). The germline gives CDR1 MNHEY, CDR2 SVGEGT. Trimming pared 8 bases from V and 2 bases from J, leaving 7 bases between. The CDR3 consists of 12 residues. The CDR3 DNA sequence: TGTGCCAGCGGACACGGCAATCAGCCCCAGCATTTT. As protein: CASGHGNQPQHF.

CDR3 coding DNA: TGCGCCAGCAGCCAAGATTGGCTCAGGGTGAGCACAGATACGCAGTATTTT. It is translated as CASSQDWLRVSTDTQYF. The gene calls are TRBV4-1 and TRBJ2-3; tentative D call: TRBD1 (5 bases). The ends were cut back, 0 bases at V and 0 bases at J, with 13 bases in the middle. CDR1 and CDR2 (germline): MGHRA, YSYEKL. This CDR3 is built from 17 residues.

V and J are TRBV2 and TRBJ2-5; 8 bases map to TRBD1. This CDR3 spans 14 amino acids. Trimming took 8 bases from V and 5 from J; bases not matched to a gene: 10. CDR1 and CDR2 (germline): SNHLY, FYNNEI. The DNA for the CDR3 is TGTGCCAGCGTGAGGACAGGGAGGCACGAGACCCAGTACTTC. It translates to CASVRTGRHETQYF.

The V gene is TRBV15, the J gene TRBJ1-1, with TRBD1 matching over 7 bases. The CDR3 sequence is 13 residues long. Germline V gene data show CDR1 as LNHNV and CDR2 as YYDKDF (reference sequence). The J segment lost 8 bases and the V segment lost 4 bases, leaving 7 bases of the junction unmatched. The CDR3 DNA reads as TGTGCCACCAGCACCCACAGGGGAGGGGAAGCTTTCTTT. It yields the protein CATSTHRGGEAFF.

This clonotype showed up just a few times. The chain couples TRBV7-2 to TRBJ1-5; possible D gene TRBD1, 6 bases. Trimming took off 0 bases at V and 0 bases at J, with 15 bases between the two ends. The CDR3 is 18 residues long. CDR1 and CDR2 (germline): SGHTA, FQGNSA. CDR3 in DNA: TGTGCCAGCAGCTTAGCAACGGGAGGGGGATATAGCAATCAGCCCCAGCATTTT. The encoded protein is CASSLATGGGYSNQPQHF.

The gene calls are TRBV27 and TRBJ2-3; the match to TRBD1 covers 8 bases. The germline V gene encodes CDR1 MNHEY and CDR2 SMNVEV (reference sequence). The CDR3 has 13 residues. Trimming removed 8 bases from V and 4 bases from J; junction bases left unmatched: 5. The CDR3 region is CASWAGGADTQYF. In nucleotides, the CDR3 is TGTGCCAGCTGGGCAGGGGGCGCAGATACGCAGTATTTT.

V gene TRBV20-1 combines with J gene TRBJ2-1; TRBD2 matches 7 bases. The germline V gene has CDR1 DFQATT and CDR2 SNEGSKA (reference sequence). V dropped 6 bases and J dropped 3; count of bases not matched to a gene: 5. The CDR3 length is 13 residues. The CDR3 here is CSAQAGFYNEQFF. In DNA, the CDR3 is TGCAGTGCCCAAGCGGGGTTCTACAATGAGCAGTTCTTC.

In its sample, this clonotype was seen a few times. The V and J genes are TRBV7-3 and TRBJ2-1, with 8 bases identical to TRBD1. In germline, CDR1 is SGHTA, CDR2 FQGTGA. The CDR3 has 13 amino acids. V gave up 5 bases and J gave up 4 bases; unmatched junction bases: 1. The CDR3 is CASSRTGYNEQFF. Written as DNA, the CDR3 is TGTGCCAGCAGCCGGACAGGGTACAATGAGCAGTTCTTC.

V and J are TRBV4-1 and TRBJ1-4; D may be TRBD1 (5 bases). Germline V gene lookup returns CDR1 MGHRA and CDR2 YSYEKL. The CDR3 contains 18 residues. V was cut by 1 base and J by 0 bases, with 15 bases left in between. The CDR3 nucleotides are TGCGCCAGCAGCCAAGGGGACGGAGCGGACGCAACTAATGAAAAACTGTTTTTT. Encoded protein: CASSQGDGADATNEKLFF.

The V gene is TRBV5-6, the J gene TRBJ1-1, with D possibly matching TRBD1 (6 bases). There are 19 residues in the CDR3. V lost 0 bases and J 6 bases, leaving 27 bases between the germline ends. CDR1 is SGHDT, CDR2 YYEEEE, per germline. CDR3 sequence (DNA): TGTGCCAGCAGCTTGGCGGGGGGCGTGCGACGGGGCCTGGGATCTGAAGCTTTCTTT. This sequence encodes CASSLAGGVRRGLGSEAFF.

The V and J genes are TRBV20-1 and TRBJ2-5; TRBD2 matches at 9 bases. Per the germline V gene, CDR1 is DFQATT and CDR2 is SNEGSKA (reference sequence). The CDR3 runs to 15 residues. Unmatched junction bases numbered 11, after V lost 4 bases and J lost 5 bases. CDR3 sequence: CSATAGGPIPETQYF. Written as DNA, the CDR3 is TGCAGTGCTACAGCGGGGGGACCCATCCCGGAGACCCAGTACTTC.

There are many counts of this clonotype. This rearrangement joins TRBV12-3 or TRBV12-4 to TRBJ2-3; D remains unclear. Trimming left V 5 bases short and J 2 bases short, with 14 bases between. The length of the CDR3 is 15 residues. This chain's CDR3 is CASSRALGTTDTQYF. CDR3 nucleotides: TGTGCCAGCAGTCGGGCCTTGGGAACCACAGATACGCAGTATTTT.

This clonotype came up once. The rearrangement joins TRBV12-3 or TRBV12-4 to TRBJ1-5; TRBD1 matches at 8 bases. The CDR3 length is 15 residues. The junction had 6 bases not matched to a gene; V was cut back by 5 bases and J by 3 bases. The CDR3 nucleotides are TGTGCCAGCAGTCTGGGACAGGCGCACAATCAGCCCCAGCATTTT. Translated: CASSLGQAHNQPQHF.

The chain combines TRBV5-1 with TRBJ2-5, with D perhaps matching TRBD1 or TRBD2 (5 bases each). Trimming took 4 bases from V and 1 from J, leaving 20 bases between them. The CDR3 has 17 residues. Per germline, CDR1 SGHRS and CDR2 YFSETQ. The CDR3 bases are TGCGCCAGCAGCGCCTCCGGGACCGCGTATTCCCAAGAGACCCAGTACTTC. This sequence encodes CASSASGTAYSQETQYF.

This clonotype was seen at least ten times. The chain recombines TRBV18 with TRBJ1-2; D unresolved. Germline V gene sequence: CDR1 KGHSH, CDR2 LQKENI. CDR3 length: 13 residues. V lost 3 bases and J 5 bases, leaving 10 bases between the germline ends. CDR3 sequence reads: CASSPERDYGYTF. The CDR3 DNA reads as TGTGCCAGCTCACCTGAACGGGATTATGGCTACACCTTC.

There are a few counts of this clonotype. The chain combines TRBV12-3 or TRBV12-4 with TRBJ2-5; 9 bases match TRBD2. The CDR3 has 13 residues. Losses at the gene ends were 6 bases for V and 5 bases for J; bases not matched to a gene: 4. The DNA for the CDR3 is TGTGCCAGCAGGAGCGGGGGGACGGAGACCCAGTACTTC. It is translated as CASRSGGTETQYF.

This clonotype has ten or more counts. This rearrangement joins TRBV27 to TRBJ1-1; 8 nucleotides agree with TRBD1. The length of the CDR3 is 15 residues. Germline V gives CDR1 MNHEY, CDR2 SMNVEV (reference sequence). The junction had 5 bases not matched to a gene; V was cut back by 4 bases and J by 1 base. In DNA, the CDR3 is TGTGCCAGCAGTTCGGGGGGGACAGGGAACACTGAAGCTTTCTTT. Its translation: CASSSGGTGNTEAFF.